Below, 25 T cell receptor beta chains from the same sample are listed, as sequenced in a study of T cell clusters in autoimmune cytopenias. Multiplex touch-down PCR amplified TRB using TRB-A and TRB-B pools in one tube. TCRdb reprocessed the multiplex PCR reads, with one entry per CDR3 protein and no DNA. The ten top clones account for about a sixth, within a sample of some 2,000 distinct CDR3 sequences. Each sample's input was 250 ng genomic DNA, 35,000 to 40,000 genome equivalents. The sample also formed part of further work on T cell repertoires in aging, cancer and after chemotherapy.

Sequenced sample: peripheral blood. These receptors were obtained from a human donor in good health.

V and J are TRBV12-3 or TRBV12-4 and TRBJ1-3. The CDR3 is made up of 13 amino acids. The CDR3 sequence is CASNQNSGNTIYF.

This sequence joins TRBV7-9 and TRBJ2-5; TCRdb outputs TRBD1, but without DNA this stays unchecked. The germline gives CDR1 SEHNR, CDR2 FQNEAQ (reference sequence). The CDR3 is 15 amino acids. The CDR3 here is CASSLAGGDGETQYF.

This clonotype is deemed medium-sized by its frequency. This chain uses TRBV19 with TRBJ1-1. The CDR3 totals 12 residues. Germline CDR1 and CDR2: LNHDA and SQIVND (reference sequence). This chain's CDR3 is CASSMVDFIAFF. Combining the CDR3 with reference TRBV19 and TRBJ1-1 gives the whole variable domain DGGITQSPKYLFRKEGQNVTLSCEQNLNHDAMYWYRQDPGQGLRLIYYSQIVNDFQKGDIAEGYSVSREKKESFPLTVTSAQKNPTAFYLCASSMVDFIAFFGQGTRLTVV.

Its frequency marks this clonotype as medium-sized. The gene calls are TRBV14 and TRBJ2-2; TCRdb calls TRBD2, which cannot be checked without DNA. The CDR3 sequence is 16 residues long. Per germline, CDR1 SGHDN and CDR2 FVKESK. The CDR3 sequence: CARIGSGGAPTGELFF. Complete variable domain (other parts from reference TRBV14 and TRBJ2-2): EAGVTQFPSHSVIEKGQTVTLRCDPISGHDNLYWYRRVMGKEIKFLLHFVKESKQDESGMPNNRFLAERTGGTYSTLKVQPAELEDSGVYFCARIGSGGAPTGELFFGEGSRLTVL.

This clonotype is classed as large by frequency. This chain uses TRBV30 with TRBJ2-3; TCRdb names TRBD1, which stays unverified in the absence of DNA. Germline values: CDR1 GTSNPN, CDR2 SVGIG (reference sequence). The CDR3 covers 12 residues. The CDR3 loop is CAWSRGADTQYF.

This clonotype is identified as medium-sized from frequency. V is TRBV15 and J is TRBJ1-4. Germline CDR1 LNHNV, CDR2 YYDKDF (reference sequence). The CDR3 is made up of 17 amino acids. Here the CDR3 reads CATSRDFLTATNEKLFF.

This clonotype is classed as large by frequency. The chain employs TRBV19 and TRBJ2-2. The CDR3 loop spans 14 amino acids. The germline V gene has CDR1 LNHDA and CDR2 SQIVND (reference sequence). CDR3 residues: CASTDGANTGELFF.

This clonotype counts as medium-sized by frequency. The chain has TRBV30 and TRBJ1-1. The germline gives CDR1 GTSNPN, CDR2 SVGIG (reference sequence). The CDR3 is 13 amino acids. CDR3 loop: CAWSPQAQSEAFF. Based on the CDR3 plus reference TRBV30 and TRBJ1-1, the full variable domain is SQTIHQWPATLVQPVGSPLSLECTVEGTSNPNLYWYRQAAGRGLQLLFYSVGIGQISSEVPQNLSASRPQDRQFILSSKKLLLSDSGFYLCAWSPQAQSEAFFGQGTRLTVV.

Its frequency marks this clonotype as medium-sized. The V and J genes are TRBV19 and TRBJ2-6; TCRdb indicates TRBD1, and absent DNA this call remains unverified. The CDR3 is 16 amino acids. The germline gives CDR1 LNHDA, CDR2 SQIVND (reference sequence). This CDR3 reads CASSQQGSSGANVLTF.

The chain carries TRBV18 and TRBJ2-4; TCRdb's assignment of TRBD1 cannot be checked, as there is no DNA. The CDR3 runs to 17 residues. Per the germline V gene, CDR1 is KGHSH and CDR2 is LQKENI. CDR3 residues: CASSPSQGANSKNIQYF.

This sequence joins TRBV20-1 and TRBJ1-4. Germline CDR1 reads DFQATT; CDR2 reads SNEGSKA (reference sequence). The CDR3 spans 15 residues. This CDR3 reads CSARDLLELGEKLFF.

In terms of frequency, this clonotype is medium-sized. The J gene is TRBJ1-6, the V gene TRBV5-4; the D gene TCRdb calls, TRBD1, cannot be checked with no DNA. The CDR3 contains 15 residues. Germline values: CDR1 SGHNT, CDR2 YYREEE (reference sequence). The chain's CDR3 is CASSRTGANGSPLHF. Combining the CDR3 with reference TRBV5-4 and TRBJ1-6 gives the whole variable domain ETGVTQSPTHLIKTRGQQVTLRCSSQSGHNTVSWYQQALGQGPQFIFQYYREEENGRGNFPPRFSGLQFPNYSSELNVNALELDDSALYLCASSRTGANGSPLHFGNGTRLTVT.

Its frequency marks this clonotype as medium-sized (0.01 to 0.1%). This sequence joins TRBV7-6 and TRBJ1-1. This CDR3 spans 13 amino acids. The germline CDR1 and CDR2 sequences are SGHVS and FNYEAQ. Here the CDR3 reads CASSLQPLDEAFF.

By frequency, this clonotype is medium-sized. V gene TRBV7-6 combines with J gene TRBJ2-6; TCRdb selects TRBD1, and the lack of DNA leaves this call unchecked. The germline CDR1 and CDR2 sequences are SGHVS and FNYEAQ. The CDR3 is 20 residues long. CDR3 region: CASSLIPGQGAQVGANVLTF.

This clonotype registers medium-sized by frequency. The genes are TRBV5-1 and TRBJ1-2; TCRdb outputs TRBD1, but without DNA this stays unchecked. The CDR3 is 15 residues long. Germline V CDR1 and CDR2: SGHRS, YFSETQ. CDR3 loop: CASSLTGHEVDGYTF.

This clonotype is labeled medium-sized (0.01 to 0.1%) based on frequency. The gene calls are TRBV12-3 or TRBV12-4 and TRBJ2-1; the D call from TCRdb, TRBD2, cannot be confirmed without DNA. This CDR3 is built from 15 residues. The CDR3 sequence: CASSPTSGALGEQFF.

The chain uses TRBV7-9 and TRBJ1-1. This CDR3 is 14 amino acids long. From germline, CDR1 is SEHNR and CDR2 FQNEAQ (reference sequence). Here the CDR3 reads CASSAHKDLLEAFF.

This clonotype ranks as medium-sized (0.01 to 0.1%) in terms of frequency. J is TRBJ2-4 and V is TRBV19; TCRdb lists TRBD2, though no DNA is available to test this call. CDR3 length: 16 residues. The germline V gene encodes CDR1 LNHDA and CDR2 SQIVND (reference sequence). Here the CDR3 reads CASSNLGLSGPNIQYF. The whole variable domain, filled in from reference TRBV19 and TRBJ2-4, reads DGGITQSPKYLFRKEGQNVTLSCEQNLNHDAMYWYRQDPGQGLRLIYYSQIVNDFQKGDIAEGYSVSREKKESFPLTVTSAQKNPTAFYLCASSNLGLSGPNIQYFGAGTRLSVL.

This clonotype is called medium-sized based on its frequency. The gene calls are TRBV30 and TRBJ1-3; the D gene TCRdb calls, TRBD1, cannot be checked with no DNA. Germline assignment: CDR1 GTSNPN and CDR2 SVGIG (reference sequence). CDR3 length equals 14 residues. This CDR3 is CAGSGKVPGNTIYF.

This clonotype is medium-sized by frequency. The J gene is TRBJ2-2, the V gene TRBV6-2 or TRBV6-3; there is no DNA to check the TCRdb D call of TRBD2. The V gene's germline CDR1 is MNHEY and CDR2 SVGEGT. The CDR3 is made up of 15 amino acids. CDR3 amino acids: CASSSTGPQTGELFF.

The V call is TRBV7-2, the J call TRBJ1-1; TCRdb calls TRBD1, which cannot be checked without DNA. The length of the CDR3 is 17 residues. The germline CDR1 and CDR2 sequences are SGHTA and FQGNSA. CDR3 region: CASSLLRTGGVGTEAFF.

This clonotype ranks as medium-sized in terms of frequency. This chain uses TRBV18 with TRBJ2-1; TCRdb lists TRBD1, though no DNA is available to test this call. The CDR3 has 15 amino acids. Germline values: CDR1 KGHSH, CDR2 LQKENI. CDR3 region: CASSPGQGPGNEQFF.

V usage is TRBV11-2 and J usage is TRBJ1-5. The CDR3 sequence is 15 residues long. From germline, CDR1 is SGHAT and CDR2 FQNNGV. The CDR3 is CASSLDLYSNQPQHF. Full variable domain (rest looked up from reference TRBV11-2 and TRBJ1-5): EAGVAQSPRYKIIEKRQSVAFWCNPISGHATLYWYQQILGQGPKLLIQFQNNGVVDDSQLPKDRFSAERLKGVDSTLKIQPAKLEDSAVYLCASSLDLYSNQPQHFGDGTRLSIL.

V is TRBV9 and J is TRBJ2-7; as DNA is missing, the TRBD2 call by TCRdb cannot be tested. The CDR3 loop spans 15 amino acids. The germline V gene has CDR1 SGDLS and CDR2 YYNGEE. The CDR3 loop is CASSSSLGRQYEQYF.

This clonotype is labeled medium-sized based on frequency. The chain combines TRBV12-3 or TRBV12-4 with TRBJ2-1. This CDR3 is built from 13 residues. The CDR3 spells CASSSDSTDEQFF.